Sequencing of this T cell receptor (beta chain) was carried out in a study of post-analysis software for immune sequencing data. For the study at large: Disease courses included relapsing-remitting, secondary progressive and progressive-relapsing multiple sclerosis.

This clonotype was found many times. What it binds is unknown. Per the germline V gene, CDR1 is MNHEY and CDR2 is SMNVEV (reference sequence). V trimming: 6 bases; J trimming: 1 base; junction bases outside the gene matches: 4. CDR3 size: 17 residues. The study, taken as a whole, reports: Patients carried a few TRBV segments more frequently than controls did, and TRBV5-6, TRBV5-1 and TRBV20-1 were among them. The authors found that F measure strongly co-clustered same-batch samples. People with multiple sclerosis had a significantly lower normalized Chao1 diversity than controls did.

Unique molecular identifiers featured in each of the TCR beta cDNA libraries. Out of roughly 0.85 to 10 million T cells, a few hundred thousand cDNA molecules were generated. TCRdb recomputed calls from the PCR reads with MiXCR, one row per CDR3 protein. The sample includes roughly 730,000 distinct CDR3 sequences, roughly 27% of them seen just once. The specimen sequenced was blood. The chain recombines TRBV27 with TRBJ2-3, with TRBD2 matching 16 bases. This receptor was identified in a girl aged 10 to 17 with multiple sclerosis. CDR3 sequence reads: CASRGLAGGPRTDTQYF. The CDR3 DNA reads as TGTGCCAGCAGGGGACTAGCGGGAGGGCCGCGCACAGATACGCAGTATTTT.